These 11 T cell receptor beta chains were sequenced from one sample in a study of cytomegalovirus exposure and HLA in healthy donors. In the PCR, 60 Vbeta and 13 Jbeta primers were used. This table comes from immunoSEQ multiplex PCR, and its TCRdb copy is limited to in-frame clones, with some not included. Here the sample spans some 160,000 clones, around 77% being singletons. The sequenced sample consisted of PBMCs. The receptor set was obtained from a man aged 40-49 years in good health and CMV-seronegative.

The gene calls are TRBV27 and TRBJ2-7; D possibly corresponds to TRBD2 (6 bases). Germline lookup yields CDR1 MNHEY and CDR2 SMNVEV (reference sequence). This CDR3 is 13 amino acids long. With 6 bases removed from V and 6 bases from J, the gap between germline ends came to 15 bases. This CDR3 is CASRIGHSGEQYF. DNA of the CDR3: TGTGCCAGCAGGATCGGACATAGCGGCGAGCAGTACTTC.

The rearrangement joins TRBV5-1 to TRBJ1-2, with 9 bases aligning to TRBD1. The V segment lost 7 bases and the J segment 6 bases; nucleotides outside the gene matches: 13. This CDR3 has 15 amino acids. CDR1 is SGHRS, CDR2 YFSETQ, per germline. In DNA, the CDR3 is TGCGCCAGCGTCTCCGGGACAGGGAAGGTAGATGGCTACACCTTC. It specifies CASVSGTGKVDGYTF. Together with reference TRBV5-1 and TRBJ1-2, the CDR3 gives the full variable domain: KAGVTQTPRYLIKTRGQQVTLSCSPISGHRSVSWYQQTPGQGLQFLFEYFSETQRNKGNFPGRFSGRQFSNSRSEMNVSTLELGDSALYLCASVSGTGKVDGYTFGSGTRLTVV.

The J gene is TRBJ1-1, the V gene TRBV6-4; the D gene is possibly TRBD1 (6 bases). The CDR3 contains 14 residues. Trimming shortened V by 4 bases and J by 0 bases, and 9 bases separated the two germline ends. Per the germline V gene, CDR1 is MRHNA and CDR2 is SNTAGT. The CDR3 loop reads CASSAQGLNTEAFF. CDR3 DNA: TGTGCCAGCAGTGCACAGGGATTGAACACTGAAGCTTTCTTT.

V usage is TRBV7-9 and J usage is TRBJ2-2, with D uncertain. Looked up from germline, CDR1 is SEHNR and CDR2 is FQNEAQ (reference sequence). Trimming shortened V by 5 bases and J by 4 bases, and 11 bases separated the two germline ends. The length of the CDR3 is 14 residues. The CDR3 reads CASSHLRGTGELFF. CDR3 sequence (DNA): TGTGCCAGCAGCCACCTACGCGGCACCGGGGAGCTGTTTTTT.

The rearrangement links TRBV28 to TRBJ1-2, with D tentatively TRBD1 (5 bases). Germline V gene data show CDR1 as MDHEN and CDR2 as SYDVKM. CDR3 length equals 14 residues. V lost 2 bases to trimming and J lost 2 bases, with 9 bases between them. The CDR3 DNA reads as TGTGCCAGCAGTTTAGAAAGACAGAACTATGGCTACACCTTC. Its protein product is CASSLERQNYGYTF.

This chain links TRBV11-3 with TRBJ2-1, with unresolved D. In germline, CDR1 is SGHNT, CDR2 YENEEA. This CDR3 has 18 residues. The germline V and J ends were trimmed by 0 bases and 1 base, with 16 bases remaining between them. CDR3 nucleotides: TGTGCCAGCAGCTTAGATCCGCCCGAGGTGACGTCCTACAATGAGCAGTTCTTC. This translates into CASSLDPPEVTSYNEQFF.

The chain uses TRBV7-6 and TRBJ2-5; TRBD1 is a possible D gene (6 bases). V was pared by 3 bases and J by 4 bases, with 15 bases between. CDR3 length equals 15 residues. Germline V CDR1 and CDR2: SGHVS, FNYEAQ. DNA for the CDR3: TGTGCCAGCAGCTTTAGACGAGGGGGAATAGAGACCCAGTACTTC. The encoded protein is CASSFRRGGIETQYF.

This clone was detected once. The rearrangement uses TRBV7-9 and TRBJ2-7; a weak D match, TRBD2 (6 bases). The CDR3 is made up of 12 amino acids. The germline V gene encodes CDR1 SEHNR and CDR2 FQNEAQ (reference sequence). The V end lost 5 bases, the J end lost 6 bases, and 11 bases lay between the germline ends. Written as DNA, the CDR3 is TGTGCCAGCAGCCCCGGAGGGGTCGAGCAGTACTTC. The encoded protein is CASSPGGVEQYF.

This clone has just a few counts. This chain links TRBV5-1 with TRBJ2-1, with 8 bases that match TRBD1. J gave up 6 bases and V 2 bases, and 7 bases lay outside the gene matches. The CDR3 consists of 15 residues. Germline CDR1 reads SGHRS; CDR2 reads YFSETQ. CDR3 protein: CASSFDRGPLNEQFF. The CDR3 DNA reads TGCGCCAGCAGCTTTGACAGGGGACCCCTCAATGAGCAGTTCTTC.

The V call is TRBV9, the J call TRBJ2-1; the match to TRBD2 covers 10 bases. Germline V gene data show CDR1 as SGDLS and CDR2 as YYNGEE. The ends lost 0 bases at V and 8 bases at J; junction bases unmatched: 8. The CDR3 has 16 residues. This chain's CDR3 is CASSVGASGSKHEQFF. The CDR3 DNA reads TGTGCCAGCAGCGTAGGGGCTAGCGGGAGTAAGCATGAGCAGTTCTTC. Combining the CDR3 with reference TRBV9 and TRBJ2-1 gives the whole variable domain DSGVTQTPKHLITATGQRVTLRCSPRSGDLSVYWYQQSLDQGLQFLIQYYNGEERAKGNILERFSAQQFPDLHSELNLSSLELGDSALYFCASSVGASGSKHEQFFGPGTRLTVL.

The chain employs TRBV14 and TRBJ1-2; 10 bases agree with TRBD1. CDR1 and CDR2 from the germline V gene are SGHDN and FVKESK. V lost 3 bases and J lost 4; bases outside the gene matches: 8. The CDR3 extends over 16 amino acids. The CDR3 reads CASSHLNRDRGYGYTF. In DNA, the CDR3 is TGTGCCAGCAGCCATCTGAACCGGGACAGGGGCTATGGCTACACCTTC.